A single sample is the source of the 2 T cell receptor beta chains below, sequenced in a study of T cell responses to AZD1222 COVID-19 vaccine. Here immunoSEQ multiplex PCR was the method, and the copy in TCRdb shows in-frame clones only, minus some. Of about 140,000 clones listed, around 88% are singletons. Sequencing was performed on peripheral blood, taken on day 0 of AZD1222 vaccination. The receptors here all came from an adult in good health.

The chain couples TRBV7-9 to TRBJ1-3; 9 positions agree with TRBD1. Germline lookup yields CDR1 SEHNR and CDR2 FQNEAQ (reference sequence). The V segment lost 5 bases and the J segment 0 bases; nucleotides outside the gene matches: 14. This CDR3 is 19 amino acids long. The CDR3 loop reads CASSPRDREGWSSGNTIYF. For the CDR3, the DNA is TGTGCCAGCAGCCCCCGGGACAGGGAAGGTTGGAGCTCTGGAAACACCATATATTTT.

The gene calls are TRBV6-5 and TRBJ1-2, with 9 bases matching TRBD1. The CDR3 runs to 15 residues. V was pared by 4 bases and J by 4 bases, with 7 bases of the junction left unmatched. CDR1 is MNHEY, CDR2 SVGAGI, per germline. The CDR3 nucleotides read TGTGCCAGCAGTTCCCAACAGGGGGCAGGCTATGGCTACACCTTC. As protein: CASSSQQGAGYGYTF.